This T cell receptor (beta chain) was sequenced in a study of cytomegalovirus exposure and HLA in healthy donors. Study as a whole: Around 83% of roughly 430 genotyped donors fell in the Caucasian-associated ancestry cluster. Findings of the study overall: Some V segments, TRBV6-2 and TRBV6-3 among them, were indistinguishable and were therefore excluded.

CDR3 size: 15 residues. Germline assignment: CDR1 SEHNR and CDR2 FQNEAQ (reference sequence). PCR used 60 Vbeta primers and 13 Jbeta primers. Original processing methods: Roughly 10 million shared chains were among approximately 80 million unique TCR beta chains counted in a later analysis. The protocol was immunoSEQ multiplex PCR, while the TCRdb copy is restricted to in-frame clones and leaves out a portion. V, J and clone size were drawn from that table, and D and trimming were deduced from the DNA. The table includes about 130,000 clones, 75% to 85% detected once. Regarding this clone: As yet, its antigen is unknown.

The receptor was isolated from a man aged 35 to 55 in good health and CMV-seronegative. Input material: PBMCs. The rearrangement joins TRBV7-9 to TRBJ1-6; D is unclear. The CDR3 region is CAVGRGGTFRSPLHF. CDR3 bases: TGTGCAGTAGGTCGGGGTGGAACCTTTCGGTCACCCCTCCACTTT.